The sequence of this T cell receptor (beta chain) was determined in a study of circulating and synovial CD4+ cells in juvenile arthritis. Note on this clone: Its antigen is unknown.

The CDR3 contains 14 residues. Germline CDR1 MNHEY, CDR2 SVGAGI. J was trimmed by 3 bases and V by 2 bases; bases with no gene match: 2. Broader study findings: Traditional Vbeta family usage analysis missed the pathogenic-like versus bulk difference. CPL versus bulk CD4 samples: T cell genome counts differed by at least an order of magnitude. Circulating pathogenic-like lymphocytes shared a substantially higher fraction of CDR3 sequences with synovium than bulk blood.

TCRdb's copy holds only in-frame clones and misses some; the assay was immunoSEQ multiplex PCR. Of fewer than 35,000 clones listed, over 90% are singletons. This TCR was sampled from a human donor with juvenile idiopathic arthritis. This chain joins TRBV6-5 and TRBJ2-7; 9 positions match TRBD2. The specimen sequenced was CD4+ T cells from blood. CDR3 protein: CASSYGTSSYEQYF. The CDR3 DNA follows: TGTGCCAGCAGTTACGGGACTAGCAGCTACGAGCAGTACTTC.